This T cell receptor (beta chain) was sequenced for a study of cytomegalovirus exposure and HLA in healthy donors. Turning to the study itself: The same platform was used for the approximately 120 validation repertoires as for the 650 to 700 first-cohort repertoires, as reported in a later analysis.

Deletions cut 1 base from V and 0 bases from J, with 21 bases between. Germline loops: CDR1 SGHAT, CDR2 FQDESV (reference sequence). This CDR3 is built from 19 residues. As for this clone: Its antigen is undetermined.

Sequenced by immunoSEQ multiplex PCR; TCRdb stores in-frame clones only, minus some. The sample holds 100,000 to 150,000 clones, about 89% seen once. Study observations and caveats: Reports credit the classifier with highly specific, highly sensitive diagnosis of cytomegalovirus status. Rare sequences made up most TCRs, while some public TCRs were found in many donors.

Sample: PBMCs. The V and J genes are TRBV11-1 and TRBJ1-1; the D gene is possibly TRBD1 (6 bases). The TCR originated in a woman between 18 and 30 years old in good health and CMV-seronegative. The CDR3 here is CASSLVGVGQITMNTEAFF. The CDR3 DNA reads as TGTGCCAGCAGCTTAGTTGGGGTCGGACAGATCACCATGAACACTGAAGCTTTCTTT.